Listed below are T cell receptor beta chains from one sample, sequenced in a study of control samples from healthy donors and cancer patients. Measured with immunoSEQ multiplex PCR; TCRdb has only the in-frame clones, and not every one. The table has fewer than 110,000 clones, roughly 89% seen once. What was sequenced was PBMCs. All receptors derive from a man in his sixties with lung cancer. Each CDR3 is given with its conserved first and last residue. The D gene is left open where the match is weak. Part of the rows lack a size; the others show once, few, many or a class for expanded clones.

CDR3nt: TGTGCCAGCAGCCTCCTATCGGCAGGTAGCGGGGAGACAGATACGCAGTATTTT
CDR3aa: CASSLLSAGSGETDTQYF
abundance: -
j_gene: TRBJ2-3
len: 18
d_gene: TRBD2
v_gene: TRBV4-2

CDR3nt: TGTGCCAGCAGCTTAGATTATCAGGGAAGGAGGAATGAGCAGTTCTTC
CDR3aa: CASSLDYQGRRNEQFF
abundance: -
j_gene: TRBJ2-1
len: 16
d_gene: -
v_gene: TRBV7-9

CDR3nt: TGTGCCACCAGTATGCAGGGGGCCGGGAATCAGCCCCAGCATTTT
CDR3aa: CATSMQGAGNQPQHF
abundance: -
j_gene: TRBJ1-5
len: 15
d_gene: TRBD1
v_gene: TRBV24-1

CDR3nt: TGTGCCAGCTCACCTAAAACGAGCGTGTACACTGAAGCTTTCTTT
CDR3aa: CASSPKTSVYTEAFF
abundance: -
j_gene: TRBJ1-1
len: 15
d_gene: -
v_gene: TRBV18

CDR3nt: TGTGCCAGCAGCCAGACAGGGAAACAGCCCCAGCATTTT
CDR3aa: CASSQTGKQPQHF
abundance: few
j_gene: TRBJ1-5
len: 13
d_gene: TRBD1
v_gene: TRBV3-1/TRBV3-2

CDR3nt: TGTGCCAGCAGCCATTCCAGCGTCCAGTCCTACGAGCAGTACTTC
CDR3aa: CASSHSSVQSYEQYF
abundance: few
j_gene: TRBJ2-7
len: 15
d_gene: -
v_gene: TRBV11-2

CDR3nt: TGTGCCAGCAGCCCGAGGCAGGGAATCGGCTCCTACGAGCAGTACTTC
CDR3aa: CASSPRQGIGSYEQYF
abundance: -
j_gene: TRBJ2-7
len: 16
d_gene: -
v_gene: TRBV9

CDR3nt: TGCGCCAGCAGCATGGGAGGTAGCGGGGGGAGATACAATGAGCAGTTCTTC
CDR3aa: CASSMGGSGGRYNEQFF
abundance: -
j_gene: TRBJ2-1
len: 17
d_gene: TRBD2
v_gene: TRBV5-1

CDR3nt: TGTGCCAGCGCTTTAATGCGGGGGACGAACACTGAAGCTTTCTTT
CDR3aa: CASALMRGTNTEAFF
abundance: -
j_gene: TRBJ1-1
len: 15
d_gene: -
v_gene: TRBV7-9

CDR3nt: TGTGCCAGCAGCTTGCCGGGAAGGAAAGAGACCCAGTACTTC
CDR3aa: CASSLPGRKETQYF
abundance: -
j_gene: TRBJ2-5
len: 14
d_gene: -
v_gene: TRBV7-9

CDR3nt: TGTGCCAGCAATATAAACGAGGGTAATTCACCCCTCCACTTT
CDR3aa: CASNINEGNSPLHF
abundance: -
j_gene: TRBJ1-6
len: 14
d_gene: -
v_gene: TRBV6-5

CDR3nt: TGTGCCAGCAGCCAAGTCCTACGACAGGAGCAGTTCTTC
CDR3aa: CASSQVLRQEQFF
abundance: -
j_gene: TRBJ2-1
len: 13
d_gene: -
v_gene: TRBV3-1/TRBV3-2

CDR3nt: TGTGCCAGCAAGCGGAACAGTCCCTACGAGCAGTACTTC
CDR3aa: CASKRNSPYEQYF
abundance: -
j_gene: TRBJ2-7
len: 13
d_gene: -
v_gene: TRBV6-6

CDR3nt: TGTGCCACCAGTCCCGGACTAGAGTGGGAGACCCAGTACTTC
CDR3aa: CATSPGLEWETQYF
abundance: -
j_gene: TRBJ2-5
len: 14
d_gene: TRBD2
v_gene: TRBV24-1

CDR3nt: TGTGCCAGCTCGTATAACAGGGGGCGCGGTAATTCACCCCTCCACTTT
CDR3aa: CASSYNRGRGNSPLHF
abundance: -
j_gene: TRBJ1-6
len: 16
d_gene: TRBD1
v_gene: TRBV18

CDR3nt: TGTGCCAGCAAGGGACTAGCCGTGACAGATACGCAGTATTTT
CDR3aa: CASKGLAVTDTQYF
abundance: -
j_gene: TRBJ2-3
len: 14
d_gene: TRBD2
v_gene: TRBV27